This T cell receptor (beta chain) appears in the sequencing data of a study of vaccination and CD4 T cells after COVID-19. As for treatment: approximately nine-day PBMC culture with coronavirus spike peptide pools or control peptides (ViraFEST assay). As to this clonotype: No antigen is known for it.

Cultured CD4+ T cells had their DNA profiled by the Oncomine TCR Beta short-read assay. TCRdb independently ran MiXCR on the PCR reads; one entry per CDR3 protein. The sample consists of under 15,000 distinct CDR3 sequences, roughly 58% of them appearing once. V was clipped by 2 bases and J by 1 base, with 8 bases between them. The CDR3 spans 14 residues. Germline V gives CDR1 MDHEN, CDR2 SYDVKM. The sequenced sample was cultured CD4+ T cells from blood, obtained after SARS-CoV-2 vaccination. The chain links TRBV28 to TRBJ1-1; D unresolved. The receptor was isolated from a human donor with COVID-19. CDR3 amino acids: CASSLGESNTEAFF. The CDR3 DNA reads TGTGCCAGCAGTTTAGGGGAGTCGAACACTGAAGCTTTCTTT.